These 20 T cell receptor beta chains originate from one sample sequenced in a study of CD8 T cells in ankylosing spondylitis. TCRdb redid the calling of the 5' RACE reads with MiXCR, one entry per CDR3 protein. Here the sample spans some 130,000 distinct CDR3 sequences, about 6.7% being singletons. Sequenced material: blood, either unsorted or a sorted T cell fraction (not recorded which). The source is a female donor with ankylosing spondylitis or in good health (not recorded which).

The chain has TRBV4-1 and TRBJ2-3; D is tentatively TRBD1 or TRBD2 (6 bases each). The CDR3 has 14 amino acids. The germline V gene encodes CDR1 MGHRA and CDR2 YSYEKL. Trimming shortened V by 8 bases and J by 3 bases, and 15 bases separated the two germline ends. DNA of the CDR3: TGCGCCAGCGGAGAGGGGGGAGGTACAGATACGCAGTATTTT. It codes for CASGEGGGTDTQYF.

This clonotype was counted ten times or more. The V call is TRBV4-2, the J call TRBJ2-2; D gene ambiguous. Germline-derived CDR1 and CDR2 are LGHNA and YNFKEQ. With 1 base removed from V and 2 bases from J, the gap between germline ends came to 11 bases. The CDR3 contains 16 residues. CDR3 sequence: CASSQVWADNTGELFF. In DNA form, the CDR3 reads TGTGCCAGCAGCCAAGTTTGGGCAGATAACACCGGGGAGCTGTTTTTT.

This clonotype came up many times. V gene TRBV29-1 combines with J gene TRBJ2-4, with D hard to call. The germline V gene encodes CDR1 SQVTM and CDR2 ANQGSEA. V was trimmed by 4 bases and J by 1 base, leaving 5 bases between them. This CDR3 has 12 residues. The chain's CDR3 is CSVVVAKNIQYF. The CDR3 DNA reads as TGCAGCGTTGTGGTTGCCAAAAACATTCAGTACTTC.

This clonotype appeared many times. The CDR3 reads CASSLASQPGRGSSYEQYF. CDR3 in DNA: TGTGCCAGCAGCTTAGCGTCCCAACCGGGTCGCGGAAGCTCCTACGAGCAGTACTTC. The gene calls are TRBV11-1 and TRBJ2-7, with unresolved D. The V and J ends lost 0 bases and 0 bases respectively, with 21 bases between them. CDR1 is SGHAT and CDR2 is FQDESV in the germline V gene (reference sequence). The CDR3 extends over 19 amino acids.

This clonotype was recorded at least ten times. The V call is TRBV15, the J call TRBJ1-2; D is possibly TRBD1 (5 bases). The CDR3 runs to 15 residues. With 5 bases removed from V and 0 bases from J, the gap between germline ends came to 13 bases. Germline CDR1 and CDR2: LNHNV and YYDKDF (reference sequence). The CDR3 DNA reads TGTGCCACCAGCCTTTCCGGGGGGACTAACTATGGCTACACCTTC. Translation gives CATSLSGGTNYGYTF.

This clonotype came up many times. V is TRBV25-1 and J is TRBJ2-2; D is possibly TRBD1 (5 bases). Trimming pared 2 bases from V and 1 base from J, leaving 11 bases between. Germline V gives CDR1 MGHDK, CDR2 SYGVNS. The CDR3 length is 16 residues. CDR3 sequence reads: CASSEQGHRNTGELFF. The CDR3, as DNA: TGTGCCAGCAGTGAACAGGGCCACAGGAACACCGGGGAGCTGTTTTTT.

This clonotype was detected many times. The V gene is TRBV5-1, the J gene TRBJ2-3, with D perhaps TRBD1 (6 bases). The germline gives CDR1 SGHRS, CDR2 YFSETQ. V lost 4 bases and J lost 3, with 9 bases in between. The CDR3 runs 13 residues. This chain's CDR3 is CASSVGQTDTQYF. The DNA for the CDR3 is TGCGCCAGCAGCGTAGGACAGACAGATACGCAGTATTTT.

The rearrangement uses TRBV20-1 and TRBJ1-2; 9 positions match TRBD1. Germline CDR1 is DFQATT and CDR2 is SNEGSKA (reference sequence). Unmatched junction bases numbered 10, after V lost 2 bases and J lost 6 bases. The CDR3 is 15 residues long. The CDR3 protein is CSARQTGGKFNGYTF. Here the CDR3 DNA reads TGCAGTGCTAGACAGACAGGGGGGAAGTTTAATGGCTACACCTTC.

This clonotype has at least ten counts. The chain uses TRBV29-1 and TRBJ1-2; no firm D call. Trimming cost V 0 bases and J 8 bases, with 13 bases left between them. Per germline, CDR1 SQVTM and CDR2 ANQGSEA. The CDR3 is 13 residues long. CDR3 nucleotides: TGCAGCGTTGAAGAGAAACGGACTATGGGCTACACCTTC. Residues: CSVEEKRTMGYTF.

This clonotype was detected ten times or more. The genes are TRBV5-1 and TRBJ1-1; D is unresolved. From germline, CDR1 is SGHRS and CDR2 YFSETQ. Deletions cut 0 bases from V and 7 bases from J, with 7 bases between. CDR3 size: 12 residues. CDR3 bases: TGCGCCAGCAGCTTGGCCAAGGGTGAAGCTTTCTTT. Encoded protein: CASSLAKGEAFF. The full variable domain, rest sourced from reference TRBV5-1 and TRBJ1-1, is KAGVTQTPRYLIKTRGQQVTLSCSPISGHRSVSWYQQTPGQGLQFLFEYFSETQRNKGNFPGRFSGRQFSNSRSEMNVSTLELGDSALYLCASSLAKGEAFFGQGTRLTVV.

This chain joins TRBV5-4 and TRBJ2-3; 13 bases are shared with TRBD2. The J segment lost 4 bases and the V segment lost 4 bases, leaving 6 bases of the junction unmatched. Germline CDR1 reads SGHNT; CDR2 reads YYREEE (reference sequence). This CDR3 comprises 16 residues. CDR3 in DNA: TGTGCCAGCAGCCTCGGGACTAGCGGGGTTTCAGATACGCAGTATTTT. Protein sequence: CASSLGTSGVSDTQYF.

This clonotype was counted at least ten times. The rearrangement uses TRBV3-1 and TRBJ2-5, with D tentatively TRBD2 (6 bases). V dropped 4 bases and J dropped 4 bases, with 13 bases sitting between them. The CDR3 consists of 14 residues. The V gene's germline CDR1 is LGHDT and CDR2 YNNKEL (reference sequence). This CDR3 is CASSPRTKIETQYF. Written as DNA, the CDR3 is TGTGCCAGCAGCCCCAGGACTAAAATAGAGACCCAGTACTTC.

This clonotype was detected many times. The chain joins TRBV12-3 or TRBV12-4 to TRBJ1-2; D gene uncertain. CDR3 length: 11 amino acids. Trimming removed 3 bases at V and 8 bases at J, with 7 bases between. The CDR3 sequence is CASSFGRGYTF. CDR3 bases: TGTGCCAGCAGTTTTGGGAGAGGCTACACCTTC.

The J gene is TRBJ1-2, the V gene TRBV7-2, with no clear D. CDR3 length: 14 residues. Germline V gives CDR1 SGHTA, CDR2 FQGNSA. V lost 7 bases to trimming and J lost 4 bases, with 16 bases between them. CDR3 region: CASNLATAVYGYTF. CDR3 DNA: TGTGCCAGCAACCTAGCGACGGCTGTCTATGGCTACACCTTC.

This clonotype came up many times. The chain uses TRBV29-1 and TRBJ2-5; no reliable D call. Germline values: CDR1 SQVTM, CDR2 ANQGSEA. The CDR3 runs 10 residues. Trimming removed 4 bases at V and 2 bases at J, with 2 bases between. The DNA for the CDR3 is TGCAGCGTTGCACAAGAGACCCAGTACTTC. It codes for CSVAQETQYF.

This clonotype has at least ten counts. The J gene is TRBJ2-5, the V gene TRBV7-9; 9 nucleotides match TRBD1. In germline, CDR1 is SEHNR, CDR2 FQNEAQ (reference sequence). V lost 2 bases and J lost 5; bases outside the gene matches: 9. This CDR3 spans 16 amino acids. The CDR3 coding sequence is TGTGCCAGCAGCTTAAGGCGGACAGACAGGGGGGAGACCCAGTACTTC. The encoded protein is CASSLRRTDRGETQYF.

The genes are TRBV5-1 and TRBJ2-7; TRBD2 matches at 10 bases. The CDR3 covers 14 residues. From germline, CDR1 is SGHRS and CDR2 YFSETQ. The V gene end was trimmed by 4 bases and the J gene end by 4 bases; junction bases not matched to a gene: 5. The CDR3 loop reads CASSPASGGYEQYF. The CDR3 bases are TGCGCCAGCAGCCCCGCTAGCGGGGGATACGAGCAGTACTTC.

The rearrangement uses TRBV6-2 or TRBV6-3 and TRBJ2-7; perhaps D is TRBD1 or TRBD2 (5 bases each). Germline CDR1 MNHEY, CDR2 SVGEGT. The CDR3 has 15 amino acids. V was cut by 0 bases and J by 6 bases, with 15 bases left in between. CDR3 region: CASSYSGQGVGEQYF. The CDR3 DNA reads TGTGCCAGCAGTTACTCGGGTCAGGGAGTTGGCGAGCAGTACTTC.

This clonotype showed up just a few times. The V and J genes are TRBV19 and TRBJ2-5; D unresolved. Looked up from germline, CDR1 is LNHDA and CDR2 is SQIVND (reference sequence). Trimming cost V 1 base and J 0 bases, with 6 bases left between them. The CDR3 loop spans 14 amino acids. The CDR3 sequence: CASSIAADQETQYF. Written as DNA, the CDR3 is TGTGCCAGTAGTATAGCGGCAGACCAAGAGACCCAGTACTTC.

In this sample, this clonotype turned up many times. This sequence joins TRBV11-1 and TRBJ1-5; D gene uncertain. The CDR3 spans 15 residues. Looked up from germline, CDR1 is SGHAT and CDR2 is FQDESV (reference sequence). V was cut by 1 base and J by 3 bases, with 10 bases left in between. CDR3 loop: CASSLGGGPNQPQHF. In DNA, the CDR3 is TGTGCCAGCAGCTTAGGTGGAGGGCCCAATCAGCCCCAGCATTTT.